The clone carrying this TCR beta chain is a singleton in its sample. Original analysis: Cell counts per sample came from amplifying reference gene primers. Sequencing was performed with immunoSEQ multiplex PCR; in TCRdb, only in-frame clones are kept and a portion is missing. V and J calls and clone size follow that table, whereas D and trimming were derived from the DNA. The table lists about 150,000 clones, around 82% of them singletons. Trimming removed 7 bases at V and 3 bases at J, with 18 bases between. CDR1 and CDR2 (germline): SQVTM, ANQGSEA. The CDR3 consists of 14 residues. This record comes from a study of blood T cell repertoires in COVID-19.

This clonotype was obtained from a man in his 70s with active or convalescent COVID-19. Sequenced input: peripheral blood. This chain uses TRBV29-1 with TRBJ1-1; D is possibly TRBD1 (6 bases). In DNA form, the CDR3 reads TGCAGCGCGCGAACAGGGACCTCTGACACTGAAGCTTTCTTT. Residues: CSARTGTSDTEAFF.